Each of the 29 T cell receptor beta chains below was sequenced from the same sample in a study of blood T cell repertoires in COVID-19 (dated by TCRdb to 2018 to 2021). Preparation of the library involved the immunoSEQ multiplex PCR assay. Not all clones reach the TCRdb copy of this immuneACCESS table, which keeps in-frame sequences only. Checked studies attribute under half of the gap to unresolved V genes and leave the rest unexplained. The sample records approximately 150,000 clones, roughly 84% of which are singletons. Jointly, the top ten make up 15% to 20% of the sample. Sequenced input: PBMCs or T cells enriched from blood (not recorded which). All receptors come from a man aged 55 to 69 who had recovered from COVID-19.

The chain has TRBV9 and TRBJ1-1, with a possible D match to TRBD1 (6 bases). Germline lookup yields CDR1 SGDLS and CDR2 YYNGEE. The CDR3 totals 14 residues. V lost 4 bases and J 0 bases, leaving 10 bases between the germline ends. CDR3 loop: CASSTDRLNTEAFF. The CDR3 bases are TGTGCCAGCAGCACTGACAGGCTGAACACTGAAGCTTTCTTT.

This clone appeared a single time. CDR3 loop: CSVEKTSGSYEQFF. Written as DNA, the CDR3 is TGCAGCGTTGAGAAGACTAGCGGGAGCTATGAGCAGTTCTTC. The chain employs TRBV29-1 and TRBJ2-1; 12 bases fit TRBD2. The CDR3 is 14 residues long. Germline CDR1 reads SQVTM; CDR2 reads ANQGSEA. After removal of 3 bases from V and 8 bases from J, the junction contained 5 bases not matched to a gene.

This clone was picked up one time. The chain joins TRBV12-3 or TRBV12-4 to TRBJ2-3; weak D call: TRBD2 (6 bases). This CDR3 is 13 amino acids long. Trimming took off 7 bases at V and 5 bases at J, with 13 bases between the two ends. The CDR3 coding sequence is TGTGCCAGCACCGGAGGGGCCCGAGATACGCAGTATTTT. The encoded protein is CASTGGARDTQYF.

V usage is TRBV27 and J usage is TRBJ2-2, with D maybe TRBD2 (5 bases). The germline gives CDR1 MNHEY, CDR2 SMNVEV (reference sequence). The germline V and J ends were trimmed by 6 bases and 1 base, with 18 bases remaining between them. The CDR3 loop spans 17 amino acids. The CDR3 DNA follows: TGTGCCAGCAGCCGCATCGGCGGTGCGGGGAACACCGGGGAGCTGTTTTTT. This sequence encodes CASSRIGGAGNTGELFF.

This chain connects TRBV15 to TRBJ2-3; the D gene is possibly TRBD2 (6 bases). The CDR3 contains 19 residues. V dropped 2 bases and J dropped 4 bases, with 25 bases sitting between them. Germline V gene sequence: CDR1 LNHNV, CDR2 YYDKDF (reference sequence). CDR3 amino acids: CATSRSARGTSSRADTQYF. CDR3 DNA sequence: TGTGCCACCAGCAGAAGTGCGCGGGGAACCTCTAGTCGGGCAGATACGCAGTATTTT.

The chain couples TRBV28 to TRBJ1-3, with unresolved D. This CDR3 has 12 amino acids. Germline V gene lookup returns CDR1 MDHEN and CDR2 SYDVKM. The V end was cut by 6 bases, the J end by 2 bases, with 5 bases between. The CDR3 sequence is CASSLPGNTIYF. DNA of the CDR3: TGTGCCAGCAGCCTCCCTGGAAACACCATATATTTT.

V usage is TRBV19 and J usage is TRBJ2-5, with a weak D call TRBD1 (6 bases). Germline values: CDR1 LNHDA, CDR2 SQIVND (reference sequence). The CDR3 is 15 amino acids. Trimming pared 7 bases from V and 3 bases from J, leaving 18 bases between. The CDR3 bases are TGTGCCAGTACCCCCAGGTGGACAGCAGAAGAGACCCAGTACTTC. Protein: CASTPRWTAEETQYF.

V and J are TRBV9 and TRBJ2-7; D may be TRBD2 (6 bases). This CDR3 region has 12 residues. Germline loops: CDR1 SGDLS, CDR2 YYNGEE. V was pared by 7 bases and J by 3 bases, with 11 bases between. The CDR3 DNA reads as TGTGCCAGCGGGGGAGGCCTCTACGAGCAGTACTTC. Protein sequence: CASGGGLYEQYF.

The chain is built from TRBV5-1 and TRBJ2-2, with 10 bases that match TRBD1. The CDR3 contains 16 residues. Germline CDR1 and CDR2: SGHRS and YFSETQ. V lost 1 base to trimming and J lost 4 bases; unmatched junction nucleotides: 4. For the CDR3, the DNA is TGCGCCAGCAGCTTGTCCCGGACAGGGGGCACCGGGGAGCTGTTTTTT. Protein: CASSLSRTGGTGELFF.

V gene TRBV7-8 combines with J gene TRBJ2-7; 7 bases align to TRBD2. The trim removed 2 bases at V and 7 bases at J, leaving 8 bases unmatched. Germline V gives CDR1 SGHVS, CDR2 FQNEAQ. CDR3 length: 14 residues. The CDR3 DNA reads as TGTGCCAGCAGCTTACGCGCGGGAGTGGGTGAGCAGTACTTC. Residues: CASSLRAGVGEQYF.

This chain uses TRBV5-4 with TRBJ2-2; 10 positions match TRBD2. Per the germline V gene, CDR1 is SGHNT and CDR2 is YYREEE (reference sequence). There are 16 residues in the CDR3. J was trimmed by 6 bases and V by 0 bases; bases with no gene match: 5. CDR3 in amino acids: CASSLGAGGTPGELFF. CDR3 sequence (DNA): TGTGCCAGCAGCTTGGGAGCGGGGGGGACGCCCGGGGAGCTGTTTTTT.

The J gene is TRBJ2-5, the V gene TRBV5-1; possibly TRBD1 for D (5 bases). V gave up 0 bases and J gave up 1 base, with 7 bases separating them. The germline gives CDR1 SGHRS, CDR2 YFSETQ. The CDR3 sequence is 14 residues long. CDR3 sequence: CASSLEQGQETQYF. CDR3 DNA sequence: TGCGCCAGCAGCTTGGAGCAGGGCCAAGAGACCCAGTACTTC.

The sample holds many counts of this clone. The CDR3 protein is CASSLARGYEQYF. The CDR3 coding sequence is TGTGCCAGCAGCTTGGCCAGGGGATACGAGCAGTACTTC. The chain couples TRBV5-5 to TRBJ2-7, with a weak D call TRBD1 (6 bases). CDR1 and CDR2 from the germline V gene are SGHKS and YYEKEE (reference sequence). V was cut by 0 bases and J by 4 bases, with 8 bases left in between. The CDR3 is 13 residues long.

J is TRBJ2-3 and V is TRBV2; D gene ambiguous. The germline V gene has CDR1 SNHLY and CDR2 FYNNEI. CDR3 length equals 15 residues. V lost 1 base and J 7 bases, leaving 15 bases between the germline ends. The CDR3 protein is CASSEGLLSSHTQYF. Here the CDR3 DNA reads TGTGCCAGCAGTGAAGGCTTACTCTCTTCACATACGCAGTATTTT.

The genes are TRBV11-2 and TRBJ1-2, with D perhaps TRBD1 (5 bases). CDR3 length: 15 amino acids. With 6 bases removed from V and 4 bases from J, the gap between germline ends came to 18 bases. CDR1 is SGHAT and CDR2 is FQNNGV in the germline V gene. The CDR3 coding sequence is TGTGCCAGCAGTCCCACCCTGACAGTTTTCTATGGCTACACCTTC. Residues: CASSPTLTVFYGYTF.

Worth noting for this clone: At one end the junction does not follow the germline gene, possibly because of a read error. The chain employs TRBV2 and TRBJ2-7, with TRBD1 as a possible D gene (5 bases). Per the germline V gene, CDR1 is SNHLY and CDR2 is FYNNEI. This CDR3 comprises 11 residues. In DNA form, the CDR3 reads TGTGCCAGCAGTGAATGGGGCAGCTTGAACTTC. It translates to CASSEWGSLNF.

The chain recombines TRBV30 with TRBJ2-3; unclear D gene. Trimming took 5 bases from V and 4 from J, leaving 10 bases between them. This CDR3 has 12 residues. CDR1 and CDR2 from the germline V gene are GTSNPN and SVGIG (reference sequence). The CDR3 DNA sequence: TGTGCCTGGGAGGTGGGCGCAGATACGCAGTATTTT. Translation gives CAWEVGADTQYF.

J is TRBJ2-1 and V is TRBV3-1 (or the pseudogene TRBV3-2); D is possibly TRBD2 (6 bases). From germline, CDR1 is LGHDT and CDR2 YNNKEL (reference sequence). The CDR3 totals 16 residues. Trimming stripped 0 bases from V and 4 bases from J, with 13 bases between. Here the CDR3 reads CASSQDTGEGYNEQFF. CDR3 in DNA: TGTGCCAGCAGCCAAGACACGGGAGAAGGGTACAATGAGCAGTTCTTC.

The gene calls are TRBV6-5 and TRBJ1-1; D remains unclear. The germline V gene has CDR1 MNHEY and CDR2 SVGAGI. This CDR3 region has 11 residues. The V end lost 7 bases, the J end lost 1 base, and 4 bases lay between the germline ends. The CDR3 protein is CASKRNTEAFF. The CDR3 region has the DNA TGTGCCAGCAAGAGGAACACTGAAGCTTTCTTT.

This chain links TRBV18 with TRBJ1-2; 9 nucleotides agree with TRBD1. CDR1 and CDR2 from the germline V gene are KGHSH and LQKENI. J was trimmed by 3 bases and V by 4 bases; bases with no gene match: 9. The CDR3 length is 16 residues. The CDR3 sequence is CASSQRRQGDDYGYTF. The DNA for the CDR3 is TGTGCCAGCTCACAGAGGAGACAGGGGGACGACTATGGCTACACCTTC.

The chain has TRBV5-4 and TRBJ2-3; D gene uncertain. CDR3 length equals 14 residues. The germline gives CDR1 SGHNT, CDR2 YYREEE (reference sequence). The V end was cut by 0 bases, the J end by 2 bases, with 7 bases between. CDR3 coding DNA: TGTGCCAGCAGCTTGGGAGCGCTCACAGATACGCAGTATTTT. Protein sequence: CASSLGALTDTQYF.

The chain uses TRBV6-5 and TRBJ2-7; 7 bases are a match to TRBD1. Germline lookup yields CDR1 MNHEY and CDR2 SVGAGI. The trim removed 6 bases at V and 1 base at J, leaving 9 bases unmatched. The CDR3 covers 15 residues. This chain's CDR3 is CASRTDRERSYEQYF. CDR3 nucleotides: TGTGCCAGCAGAACAGACAGGGAAAGATCCTACGAGCAGTACTTC.

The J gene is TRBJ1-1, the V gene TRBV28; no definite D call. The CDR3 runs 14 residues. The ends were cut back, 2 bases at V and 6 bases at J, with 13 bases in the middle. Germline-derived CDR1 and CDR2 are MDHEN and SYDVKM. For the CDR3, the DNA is TGTGCCAGCAGTTTACGAAACGGTGTCTCTGAAGCTTTCTTT. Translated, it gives CASSLRNGVSEAFF.

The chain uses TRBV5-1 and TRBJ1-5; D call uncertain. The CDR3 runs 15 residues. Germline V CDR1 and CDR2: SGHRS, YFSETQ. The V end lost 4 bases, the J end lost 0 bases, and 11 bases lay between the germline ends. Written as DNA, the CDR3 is TGCGCCAGCAGCCTAGACGGAAATAGCAATCAGCCCCAGCATTTT. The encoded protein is CASSLDGNSNQPQHF.

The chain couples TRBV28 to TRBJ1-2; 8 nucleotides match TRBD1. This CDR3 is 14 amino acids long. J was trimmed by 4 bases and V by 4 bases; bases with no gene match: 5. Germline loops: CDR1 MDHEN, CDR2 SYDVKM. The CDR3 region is CASSSTGATYGYTF. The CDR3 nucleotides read TGTGCCAGCAGTTCGACAGGGGCCACCTATGGCTACACCTTC.

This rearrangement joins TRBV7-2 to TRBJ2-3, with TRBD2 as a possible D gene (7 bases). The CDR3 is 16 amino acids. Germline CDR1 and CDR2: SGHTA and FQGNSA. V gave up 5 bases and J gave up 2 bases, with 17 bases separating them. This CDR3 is CASSPGGRGATDTQYF. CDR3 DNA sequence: TGTGCCAGCAGCCCCGGAGGGAGGGGGGCCACAGATACGCAGTATTTT. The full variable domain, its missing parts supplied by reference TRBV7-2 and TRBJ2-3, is GAGVSQSPSNKVTEKGKDVELRCDPISGHTALYWYRQSLGQGLEFLIYFQGNSAPDKSGLPSDRFSAERTGGSVSTLTIQRTQQEDSAVYLCASSPGGRGATDTQYFGPGTRLTVL.

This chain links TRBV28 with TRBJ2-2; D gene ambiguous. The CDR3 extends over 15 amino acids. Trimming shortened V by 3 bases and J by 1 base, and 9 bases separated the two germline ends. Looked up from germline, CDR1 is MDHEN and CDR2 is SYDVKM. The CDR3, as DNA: TGTGCCAGCAGTTTTTCCTCGGGGAACACCGGGGAGCTGTTTTTT. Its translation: CASSFSSGNTGELFF. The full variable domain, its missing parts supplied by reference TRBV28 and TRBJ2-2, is DVKVTQSSRYLVKRTGEKVFLECVQDMDHENMFWYRQDPGLGLRLIYFSYDVKMKEKGDIPEGYSVSREKKERFSLILESASTNQTSMYLCASSFSSGNTGELFFGEGSRLTVL.

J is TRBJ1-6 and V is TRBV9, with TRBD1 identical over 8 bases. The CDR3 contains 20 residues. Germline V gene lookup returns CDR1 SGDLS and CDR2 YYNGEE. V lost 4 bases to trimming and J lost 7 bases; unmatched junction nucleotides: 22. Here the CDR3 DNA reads TGTGCCAGCAGCTGGGGTCCCCCAGGGGGCTTTTCCAGGGGCAATTCACCCCTCCACTTT. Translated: CASSWGPPGGFSRGNSPLHF.

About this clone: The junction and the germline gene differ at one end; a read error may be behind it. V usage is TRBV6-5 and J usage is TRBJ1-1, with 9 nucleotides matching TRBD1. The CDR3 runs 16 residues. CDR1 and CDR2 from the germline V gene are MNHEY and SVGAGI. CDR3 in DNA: TGTGCCAGCACTTACGGGACAGGGTTTTTTGACACTGAAGCTTTCTTT. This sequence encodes CASTYGTGFFDTEAFF.